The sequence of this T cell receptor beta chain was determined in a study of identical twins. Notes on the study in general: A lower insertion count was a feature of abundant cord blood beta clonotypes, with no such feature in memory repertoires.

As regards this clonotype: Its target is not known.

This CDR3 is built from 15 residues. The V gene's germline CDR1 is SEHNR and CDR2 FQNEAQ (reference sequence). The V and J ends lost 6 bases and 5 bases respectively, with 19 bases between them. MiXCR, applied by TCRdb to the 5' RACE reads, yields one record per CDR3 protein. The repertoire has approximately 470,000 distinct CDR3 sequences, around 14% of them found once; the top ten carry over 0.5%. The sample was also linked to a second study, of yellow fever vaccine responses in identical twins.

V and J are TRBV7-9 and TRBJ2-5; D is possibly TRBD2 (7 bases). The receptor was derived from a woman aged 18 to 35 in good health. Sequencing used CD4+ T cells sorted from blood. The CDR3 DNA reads TGTGCCAGCAGTCCAGTAGGGGGGGGCCCGGAGACCCAGTACTTC. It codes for CASSPVGGGPETQYF.